A selection of T cell receptor beta chains follows, all from one sample in a study of blood T cell repertoires in COVID-19. TCRdb keeps only in-frame clones here, not all; method: immunoSEQ multiplex PCR. The sample shows about 170,000 clones, just over 90% of them seen only once. Sequencing was carried out using peripheral blood. All receptors come from a man between 18 and 29 years old with COVID-19, enrolled during active disease. CDR3s include the opening cysteine and the closing phenylalanine or tryptophan. A D gene is named only where the DNA matches it firmly. Size is omitted from some rows. Given values are once, few, many or a class for expanded clones.

V,size,D,J,CDR3,DNA
TRBV6-1,-,-,TRBJ1-2,CASSEARRSGYTF,TGTGCCAGCAGTGAAGCCCGGAGGAGCGGCTACACCTTC
TRBV6-5,-,-,TRBJ1-4,CASSYGRFNEKLFF,TGTGCCAGCAGTTACGGGAGATTTAATGAAAAACTGTTTTTT
TRBV2,-,TRBD2,TRBJ2-3,CASSDTGLASILPDTQYF,TGTGCCAGCAGCGATACGGGACTAGCTTCAATTTTGCCAGATACGCAGTATTTT
TRBV24-1,-,TRBD1,TRBJ2-2,CATSDPPGQVNTGELFF,TGTGCCACCAGTGATCCCCCGGGACAGGTCAACACCGGGGAGCTGTTTTTT
TRBV9,-,-,TRBJ1-2,CASSERGNYGYTF,TGTGCCAGCAGCGAGAGGGGGAACTATGGCTACACCTTC
TRBV5-5,-,TRBD1,TRBJ2-2,CASSLFQGTGAPNTGELFF,TGTGCCAGCAGCCTATTTCAGGGGACAGGGGCACCGAACACCGGGGAGCTGTTTTTT
TRBV3-1/TRBV3-2,-,-,TRBJ1-2,CASSQAPNPLANYGYTF,TGTGCCAGCAGCCAAGCCCCGAACCCTCTAGCTAACTATGGCTACACCTTC
TRBV6-6,-,-,TRBJ2-1,CANKQGIGDNEQFF,TGTGCCAACAAACAGGGTATTGGGGACAATGAGCAGTTCTTC
TRBV9,-,-,TRBJ2-1,CASSVGTSRPYNEQFF,TGTGCCAGCAGCGTTGGGACTTCCCGTCCCTACAATGAGCAGTTCTTC
TRBV5-1,-,-,TRBJ2-1,CASSLARGYNEQFF,TGCGCCAGCAGCTTGGCCCGGGGTTACAATGAGCAGTTCTTC
TRBV19,few,TRBD1,TRBJ1-5,CASSIGDRGRYSNQPQHF,TGTGCCAGTAGTATAGGGGACAGGGGACGGTATAGCAATCAGCCCCAGCATTTT
TRBV5-1,-,TRBD2,TRBJ2-1,CASSLVLAGGRAEQFF,TGCGCCAGCAGCTTGGTATTAGCGGGAGGGCGGGCGGAGCAGTTCTTC
TRBV6-5,once,-,TRBJ2-1,CASSLWRSRYNEQFF,TGTGCCAGCAGTTTATGGAGGAGTAGATACAATGAGCAGTTCTTC
TRBV5-8,-,TRBD1,TRBJ2-6,CASSAYSTGPGANVLTF,TGTGCCAGCAGCGCATATTCGACAGGGCCCGGGGCCAACGTCCTGACTTTC